These T cell receptor beta chains were read from a single sample in a study of cytotoxic CD8 clonotypes in ibrutinib-treated CLL. Generated by immunoSEQ multiplex PCR, the TCRdb table keeps only in-frame clones and is missing some. The sample includes roughly 200,000 clones, around three quarters of them seen just once. The sample here was PBMCs, taken after 24 months of ibrutinib treatment. These receptors originate from a human donor with chronic lymphocytic leukemia. Both conserved end residues are part of each CDR3. Fields, in order: clone size, V gene, D gene, J gene, CDR3 protein, CDR3 DNA. D genes are given only for firm matches. A row's size may be missing; if present it is once, few, many or a size class.

>NA|TRBV18|TRBD1|TRBJ2-7
CASSLTDRDYEQYF
TGTGCCAGCTCACTTACGGACAGGGACTACGAGCAGTACTTC
>few|TRBV11-1|NA|TRBJ2-7
CASSLTQLYEQYF
TGTGCCAGCAGCTTAACACAACTCTACGAGCAGTACTTC
>NA|TRBV6-5|NA|TRBJ1-2
CASAINREHYGYTF
TGTGCCAGCGCCATTAACAGGGAACACTATGGCTACACCTTC
>NA|TRBV6-1|NA|TRBJ1-2
CASSEIYSGNGHGYTF
TGTGCCAGCAGTGAAATCTATTCAGGGAACGGCCATGGCTACACCTTC
>NA|TRBV4-2|NA|TRBJ1-2
CASSHALTSVGYTF
TGTGCCAGCAGCCACGCTCTCACCTCCGTGGGCTACACCTTC
>NA|TRBV2|NA|TRBJ2-2
CASSFMTGASPNTGELFF
TGTGCCAGCAGTTTCATGACAGGAGCGAGTCCGAACACCGGGGAGCTGTTTTTT
>NA|TRBV19|NA|TRBJ2-3
CASSIVPRAPTDTQYF
TGTGCCAGTAGTATAGTCCCGCGGGCCCCCACAGATACGCAGTATTTT
>NA|TRBV7-3|NA|TRBJ2-3
CASSPRAGDTQYF
TGTGCCAGCAGCCCCCGCGCAGGAGATACGCAGTATTTT
>NA|TRBV5-1|NA|TRBJ2-7
CASSSGTGGYEQYF
TGCGCCAGCAGCTCGGGGACTGGGGGATACGAGCAGTACTTC
>NA|TRBV7-3|NA|TRBJ1-1
CASSFGGNTEAFF
TGTGCCAGCAGCTTTGGAGGGAACACTGAAGCTTTCTTT
>NA|TRBV18|NA|TRBJ1-5
CASSPWGGQPQHF
TGTGCCAGCTCACCATGGGGTGGTCAGCCCCAGCATTTT
>NA|TRBV30|NA|TRBJ2-1
CAWSVRETGEEFF
TGTGCCTGGAGTGTACGGGAGACAGGTGAGGAGTTCTTC
>NA|TRBV29-1|NA|TRBJ2-2
CSVSRASLAGELFF
TGCAGCGTTTCACGGGCTAGCTTGGCCGGGGAGCTGTTTTTT
>NA|TRBV9|TRBD2|TRBJ2-2
CASSSRLAGDTGELFF
TGTGCCAGCAGCAGCAGACTAGCGGGAGACACCGGGGAGCTGTTTTTT
>NA|TRBV5-1|NA|TRBJ2-6
CASSLHWTANSGANVLTF
TGCGCCAGCAGCCTCCACTGGACAGCAAACTCTGGGGCCAACGTCCTGACTTTC
>NA|TRBV7-6|NA|TRBJ2-3
CASSLDPVTDTQYF
TGTGCCAGCAGCTTAGATCCGGTCACAGATACGCAGTATTTT
>NA|TRBV5-8|NA|TRBJ1-1
CASSLQGARLGKAFF
TGTGCCAGCAGCTTGCAGGGCGCAAGGCTGGGAAAAGCTTTCTTT
>NA|TRBV7-6|NA|TRBJ2-7
CASSDRGNEQYF
TGTGCCAGCAGCGACCGGGGTAACGAGCAGTACTTC
>once|TRBV11-2|NA|TRBJ1-1
CASSLGVGLNTEAFF
TGTGCCAGCAGCTTAGGCGTTGGATTGAACACTGAAGCTTTCTTT
>NA|TRBV7-9|TRBD1|TRBJ2-5
CASSTTGAETQYF
TGTGCCAGCAGCACGACAGGGGCAGAGACCCAGTACTTC
>NA|TRBV4-2|NA|TRBJ2-1
CASSQEAVTSYNEQFF
TGTGCCAGCAGCCAAGAGGCGGTAACCTCCTACAATGAGCAGTTCTTC
>NA|TRBV19|TRBD1|TRBJ2-7
CATSHRDRVFGYEQYF
TGTGCCACGTCCCACCGGGACAGGGTTTTTGGCTACGAGCAGTACTTC
>few|TRBV19|NA|TRBJ1-5
CASTKRRQGNQPQHF
TGTGCCAGTACCAAACGTCGACAGGGCAATCAGCCCCAGCATTTT
>few|TRBV7-9|NA|TRBJ2-5
CASSLIAETQYF
TGTGCCAGCAGCTTAATCGCAGAGACCCAGTACTTC
>NA|TRBV9|NA|TRBJ2-5
CASSVEGVGQETQYF
TGTGCCAGCAGCGTAGAAGGGGTAGGCCAAGAGACCCAGTACTTC
>NA|TRBV5-1|NA|TRBJ2-3
CASSFPGTDTQYF
TGCGCCAGCAGCTTCCCGGGTACAGATACGCAGTATTTT
>NA|TRBV2|TRBD1|TRBJ1-5
CASSRDRGAYQPQHF
TGTGCCAGCAGCCGGGACAGGGGCGCTTATCAGCCCCAGCATTTT
>NA|TRBV7-8|NA|TRBJ1-2
CASSLMGRVYSSGYTF
TGTGCCAGCAGCTTAATGGGGAGGGTTTACTCGAGTGGCTACACCTTC
>NA|TRBV30|NA|TRBJ1-3
CAWSLSSSGNTIYF
TGTGCCTGGAGTCTGAGTTCTTCTGGAAACACCATATATTTT